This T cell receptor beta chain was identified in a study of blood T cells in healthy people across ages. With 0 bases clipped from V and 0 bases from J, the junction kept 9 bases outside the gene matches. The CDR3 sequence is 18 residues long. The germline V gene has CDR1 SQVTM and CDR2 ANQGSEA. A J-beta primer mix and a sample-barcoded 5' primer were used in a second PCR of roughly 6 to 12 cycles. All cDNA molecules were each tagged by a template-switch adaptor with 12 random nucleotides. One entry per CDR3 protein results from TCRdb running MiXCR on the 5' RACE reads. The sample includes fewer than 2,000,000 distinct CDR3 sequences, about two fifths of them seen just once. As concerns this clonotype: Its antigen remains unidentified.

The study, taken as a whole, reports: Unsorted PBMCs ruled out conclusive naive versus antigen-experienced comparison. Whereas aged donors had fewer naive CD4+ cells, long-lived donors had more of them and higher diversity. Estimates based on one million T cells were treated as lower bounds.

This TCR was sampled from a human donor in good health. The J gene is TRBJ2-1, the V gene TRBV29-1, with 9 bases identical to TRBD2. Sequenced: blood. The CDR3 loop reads CSVEDLSGGLRSYNEQFF. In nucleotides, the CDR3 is TGCAGCGTTGAAGATCTTAGCGGGGGTCTTCGCTCCTACAATGAGCAGTTCTTC.